This TCR beta chain was recorded in a study of blood T cell repertoires in COVID-19. Study summary: Material from acute and convalescent COVID-19 was sourced from the United States, Italy and Spain. T cells, B-cell-depleted T cells, or PBMCs supplied cDNA or gDNA.

As processed by the authors: Nucleated cell number was recorded as an estimate derived from reference gene primer amplification. Sequencing was performed with immunoSEQ multiplex PCR; in TCRdb, only in-frame clones are kept and a portion is missing. V and J calls plus clone size are reproduced from that table; the DNA served to infer D and trimming. The sample has 470,000 or so clones; around nine tenths are singletons. This clonotype was sampled from a young woman with acute or convalescent COVID-19. The sample comprised peripheral blood.

The CDR3 DNA is TGTGCCAGCAGCTTTGGGTATGAGGGCTGGGCCACTGAAGCTTTCTTT. Translation gives CASSFGYEGWATEAFF. The V call is TRBV5-5, the J call TRBJ1-1; no firm D call. The ends were cut back, 2 bases at V and 4 bases at J, with 18 bases in the middle. CDR3 size: 16 residues. Germline V gene data show CDR1 as SGHKS and CDR2 as YYEKEE (reference sequence).